The 17 T cell receptor beta chains below were found in one sample sequenced in a study of T cell responses to AZD1222 COVID-19 vaccine. The repertoire was sequenced with immunoSEQ multiplex PCR; TCRdb's copy has only in-frame clones and lacks some. The repertoire has about 150,000 clones, about 90% of them found once; the top ten carry roughly 1.3%. Sequenced here: peripheral blood, sampled on day 0 of AZD1222 vaccination. The origin of the receptors is an adult in good health.

The CDR3 nucleotides are TGCGCCAGCAGCTTGGGTCTGGAGGGGAGGTCCTACAATGAGCAGTTCTTC. Protein sequence: CASSLGLEGRSYNEQFF. The gene calls are TRBV5-1 and TRBJ2-1; possible D gene TRBD2, 6 bases. The length of the CDR3 is 17 residues. CDR1 SGHRS and CDR2 YFSETQ come from the germline V gene. Trimming shortened V by 0 bases and J by 1 base, and 14 bases separated the two germline ends.

This chain links TRBV6-5 with TRBJ1-2; D remains unclear. CDR1 and CDR2 (germline): MNHEY, SVGAGI. V gave up 6 bases and J gave up 4 bases, with 18 bases separating them. CDR3 length: 15 amino acids. The CDR3 bases are TGTGCCAGCAGCTCCTCGCTCGGGGTAGGCTATGGCTACACCTTC. The encoded protein is CASSSSLGVGYGYTF.

V and J are TRBV28 and TRBJ1-2, with a weak D call TRBD1 (5 bases). The V end lost 2 bases, the J end lost 5 bases, and 18 bases lay between the germline ends. Germline CDR1 reads MDHEN; CDR2 reads SYDVKM. CDR3 length: 16 amino acids. CDR3 nucleotides: TGTGCCAGCAGTTTACCCGACACCCCGGGGGGTTATGGCTACACCTTC. As protein: CASSLPDTPGGYGYTF.

This chain links TRBV19 with TRBJ2-3; 13 bases map to TRBD2. This CDR3 has 18 residues. Trimming removed 4 bases from V and 1 base from J; junction bases left unmatched: 8. Per germline, CDR1 LNHDA and CDR2 SQIVND (reference sequence). The CDR3 is CASSKGTSGAEGTDTQYF. The CDR3 DNA sequence: TGTGCCAGTAGTAAGGGGACTAGCGGGGCCGAGGGCACAGATACGCAGTATTTT.

The chain employs TRBV4-2 and TRBJ2-2, with D perhaps matching TRBD2 (7 bases). The CDR3 is 14 residues long. Germline values: CDR1 LGHNA, CDR2 YNFKEQ. The ends were cut back, 3 bases at V and 7 bases at J, with 12 bases in the middle. CDR3 residues: CASSQRGGGGELFF. CDR3 DNA: TGTGCCAGCAGCCAGAGGGGAGGGGGCGGGGAGCTGTTTTTT.

The chain has TRBV5-8 and TRBJ1-2; D gene ambiguous. V was cut by 2 bases and J by 0 bases, with 8 bases left in between. Germline V CDR1 and CDR2: SGHTS, YDEGEE. The CDR3 covers 14 residues. CDR3 nucleotides: TGTGCCAGCAGCTTACCGATAGCTAACTATGGCTACACCTTC. Protein product: CASSLPIANYGYTF. The full variable domain, in which reference TRBV5-8 and TRBJ1-2 provide the parts outside the CDR3, is EAGVTQSPTHLIKTRGQQATLRCSPISGHTSVYWYQQALGLGLQFLLWYDEGEERNRGNFPPRFSGRQFPNYSSELNVNALELEDSALYLCASSLPIANYGYTFGSGTRLTVV.

This chain links TRBV30 with TRBJ2-1; 9 bases align to TRBD1. The trim removed 0 bases at V and 8 bases at J, leaving 5 bases unmatched. CDR3 length: 14 amino acids. Germline V CDR1 and CDR2: GTSNPN, SVGIG (reference sequence). CDR3 in DNA: TGTGCCTGGAGTGTAGGGACAGGGTGGGATGAGCAGTTCTTC. Residues: CAWSVGTGWDEQFF. The variable domain in full, with the rest retrieved from reference TRBV30 and TRBJ2-1, is SQTIHQWPATLVQPVGSPLSLECTVEGTSNPNLYWYRQAAGRGLQLLFYSVGIGQISSEVPQNLSASRPQDRQFILSSKKLLLSDSGFYLCAWSVGTGWDEQFFGPGTRLTVL.

The chain has TRBV19 and TRBJ1-3; TRBD1 is a possible D gene (5 bases). The V end was cut by 8 bases, the J end by 2 bases, with 16 bases between. The CDR3 loop spans 15 amino acids. Per germline, CDR1 LNHDA and CDR2 SQIVND (reference sequence). This CDR3 reads CASGYAGDPGNTIYF. The CDR3 nucleotides read TGTGCCAGTGGCTACGCGGGGGACCCTGGAAACACCATATATTTT.

This clone was recorded only once. The J gene is TRBJ1-2, the V gene TRBV4-1, with a tentative D call TRBD1 (5 bases). The V end was cut by 8 bases, the J end by 4 bases, with 20 bases between. Germline CDR1 and CDR2: MGHRA and YSYEKL. This CDR3 comprises 15 residues. CDR3 protein: CASHRGRDPSYGYTF. CDR3 nucleotides: TGCGCCAGCCACCGCGGTCGGGACCCAAGCTATGGCTACACCTTC.

The chain combines TRBV6-2 or TRBV6-3 with TRBJ2-1; D is ambiguous. CDR1 is MNHEY, CDR2 SVGEGT, per germline. The CDR3 is 14 amino acids. Trimming took off 6 bases at V and 0 bases at J, with 9 bases between the two ends. The CDR3 nucleotides read TGTGCCAGCAGCCCCCTGGGCTCCTACAATGAGCAGTTCTTC. Encoded protein: CASSPLGSYNEQFF.

The chain is built from TRBV12-3 or TRBV12-4 and TRBJ1-2; TRBD1 might be the D (5 bases). The length of the CDR3 is 13 residues. V shed 4 bases and J shed 6 bases, with 12 bases lying between them. CDR3 sequence: CASSSGGLDGYTF. The CDR3 coding sequence is TGTGCCAGCAGTTCCGGGGGTCTCGATGGCTACACCTTC.

This sequence joins TRBV12-5 and TRBJ2-7; the match to TRBD1 covers 10 bases. V lost 5 bases and J lost 5; bases outside the gene matches: 9. This CDR3 has 15 residues. Germline lookup yields CDR1 LGHNT and CDR2 FRNRAP. CDR3 bases: TGTGCTAGTGGTATACCGGGACAGGGGATGAACGAGCAGTACTTC. This gives the protein CASGIPGQGMNEQYF.

The chain joins TRBV28 to TRBJ1-4; D possibly corresponds to TRBD1 (5 bases). The CDR3 covers 13 residues. Trimming shortened V by 6 bases and J by 8 bases, and 13 bases separated the two germline ends. The germline V gene has CDR1 MDHEN and CDR2 SYDVKM. CDR3 loop: CASRPGGVEKLFF. The CDR3, as DNA: TGTGCCAGCAGACCCGGGGGTGTGGAAAAACTGTTTTTT.

The gene calls are TRBV6-5 and TRBJ2-1; 7 bases fit TRBD2. V trimming: 7 bases; J trimming: 8 bases; junction bases outside the gene matches: 14. The V gene's germline CDR1 is MNHEY and CDR2 SVGAGI. The CDR3 is made up of 15 amino acids. This CDR3 reads CASTLSGAGLDEQFF. CDR3 DNA sequence: TGTGCCAGCACCTTATCCGGAGCGGGGCTCGATGAGCAGTTCTTC.

The J gene is TRBJ1-5, the V gene TRBV6-5; the D gene is possibly TRBD1 (6 bases). CDR3 length equals 14 residues. Trimming cost V 0 bases and J 5 bases, with 8 bases left between them. From germline, CDR1 is MNHEY and CDR2 SVGAGI. The CDR3 reads CASSYSGGDQPQHF. The CDR3 DNA is TGTGCCAGCAGTTACTCAGGGGGGGATCAGCCCCAGCATTTT.

J is TRBJ2-7 and V is TRBV18, with 10 bases identical to TRBD1. CDR3 length: 16 amino acids. The germline V gene encodes CDR1 KGHSH and CDR2 LQKENI. The V gene end was trimmed by 0 bases and the J gene end by 4 bases; junction bases not matched to a gene: 6. CDR3 region: CASSPPFPDRGYEQYF. For the CDR3, the DNA is TGTGCCAGCTCACCACCGTTCCCGGACAGGGGGTACGAGCAGTACTTC.

The rearrangement joins TRBV2 to TRBJ2-4, with TRBD2 identical over 10 bases. Germline CDR1 and CDR2: SNHLY and FYNNEI. The junction had 6 bases not matched to a gene; V was cut back by 4 bases and J by 0 bases. CDR3 length: 17 amino acids. CDR3: CASSARVAGGAKNIQYF. CDR3 DNA: TGTGCCAGCAGTGCAAGGGTAGCGGGGGGAGCCAAAAACATTCAGTACTTC. Using reference TRBV2 and TRBJ2-4 for the parts outside the CDR3, the full variable domain is EPEVTQTPSHQVTQMGQEVILRCVPISNHLYFYWYRQILGQKVEFLVSFYNNEISEKSEIFDDQFSVERPDGSNFTLKIRSTKLEDSAMYFCASSARVAGGAKNIQYFGAGTRLSVL.